This entry concerns a single TCR beta chain. These data belong to a study of T cells after yellow fever vaccination. Per germline, CDR1 LNHDA and CDR2 SQIVND (reference sequence). The CDR3 extends over 17 amino acids. V dropped 5 bases and J dropped 0; count of bases not matched to a gene: 8. Each CDR3 protein is one row after TCRdb ran MiXCR on the 5' RACE reads. Of about 510,000 distinct CDR3 sequences listed, 21% are singletons. The chain links TRBV19 to TRBJ2-2; 8 bases map to TRBD1. The sequence derives from a man aged 18 to 29 who received the YFV17D yellow fever vaccine. The specimen comprised PBMCs, sampled roughly 20 days after the first yellow fever vaccination. DNA for the CDR3: TGTGCCAGTAGTCTTTCCGGACAGGGATCGAACACCGGGGAGCTGTTTTTT. Amino acids: CASSLSGQGSNTGELFF.